This T cell receptor (beta chain) was identified during a study of T-cell memory formation after mild COVID-19. Whole-study context: TCR clusters were mostly donor specific.

Concerning this clonotype: The antigen is not known.

With 1 base removed from V and 4 bases from J, the gap between germline ends came to 8 bases. Germline lookup yields CDR1 LGHDT and CDR2 YNNKEL (reference sequence). This CDR3 is 15 amino acids long. Study conclusions and caveats: The appearance of some responding clones in pre-infection memory suggested that cross-reactive memory joined. Shrinking CD4+ clones were chiefly CM and EM; CD8+ ones were chiefly EMRA.

A 5'RACE reaction primed in the constant segment made cDNA libraries of TCR alpha and TCR beta, and these carried sample barcodes and UMIs. In TCRdb, the 5' RACE reads were re-called with MiXCR into one record per CDR3 protein. This table has fewer than 450,000 distinct CDR3 sequences, 20% to 25% appearing once. This TCR was recovered from an adult woman who had mild COVID-19 (a few samples of this study predate the infection). Cell type and time point are not known. The sequencing input was PBMCs or a T cell subset sorted from them (not recorded which). The rearrangement uses TRBV3-1 and TRBJ2-6; the D is unclear. The CDR3 spells CASSQASLGANVLTF. CDR3 in DNA: TGTGCCAGCAGCCAAGCCAGCTTGGGGGCCAACGTCCTGACTTTC.